This is a list of T cell receptor beta chains from one sample in a study of shared clonotypes between healthy human individuals. Libraries were prepared by immunoSEQ multiplex PCR; TCRdb keeps only in-frame clonotypes and omits some of them. The table includes about 1 million clones, about 80% detected once. The material sequenced was memory CD4+ T cells sorted from blood. The origin of the receptors is a man aged 18-30 years in good health. Each CDR3 is given with its conserved first and last residue. The D gene is left open where the match is weak. Expanded clones are given a class, and other clones once, few, many or no size at all.

clone size | J gene | V gene | D gene | CDR3 DNA | CDR3 protein
. | TRBJ2-5 | TRBV6-6 | TRBD2 | TGTGCCGCCTCGACTAGCGGGGAGACCCAGTACTTC | CAASTSGETQYF
few | TRBJ1-3 | TRBV30 | . | TGTGCCTGGAACAGACTCTCTGGAAACACCATATATTTT | CAWNRLSGNTIYF
. | TRBJ2-7 | TRBV30 | TRBD2 | TGTGCCTGGAGTGTCATCGGACTAGCGATACACTACGAGCAGTACTTC | CAWSVIGLAIHYEQYF
. | TRBJ2-5 | TRBV6-5 | TRBD2 | TGTGCCAGCAGCCCTGGACTAGCGGTAAAAGAGACCCAGTACTTC | CASSPGLAVKETQYF
. | TRBJ2-5 | TRBV6-1 | . | TGTGCCAGCAGGACCTTTGGGAGGGGGGCCTCCCAGTACTTC | CASRTFGRGASQYF
. | TRBJ2-3 | TRBV6-5 | TRBD2 | TGTGCCAGCAGCCCGGCGGGGGCAGATACGCAGTATTTT | CASSPAGADTQYF
many | TRBJ2-7 | TRBV18 | TRBD1 | TGTGCCAGCTCAGAAGGGACAGCTTACGAGCAGTACTTC | CASSEGTAYEQYF
. | TRBJ2-7 | TRBV5-6 | . | TGTGCCAGCAGCTTGTCTGGGGTACCCGAGCAGTACTTC | CASSLSGVPEQYF
. | TRBJ2-2 | TRBV15 | . | TGTGCCACCAGCAGAGATAACGGGCTCGGGGAGCTGTTTTTT | CATSRDNGLGELFF
. | TRBJ2-2 | TRBV7-2 | TRBD1 | TGTGCCAGCAGCAGAGGGACAGGCAGCACCGGGGAGCTGTTTTTT | CASSRGTGSTGELFF
. | TRBJ1-5 | TRBV19 | . | TGTGCCAGTAGTATGGATCTCACTAGGAATCAGCCCCAGCATTTT | CASSMDLTRNQPQHF
. | TRBJ1-2 | TRBV5-1 | TRBD1 | TGCGCCAGCAGCCCCCAGGACAGGGGCGATGGCTACACCTTC | CASSPQDRGDGYTF
. | TRBJ1-1 | TRBV20-1 | . | TGCAGTGCTACGGGGAACACTGAAGCTTTCTTT | CSATGNTEAFF
. | TRBJ1-3 | TRBV25-1 | . | TGTGCCAGCACCCCTTTTATCGGAACCACCATATATTTT | CASTPFIGTTIYF
. | TRBJ2-5 | TRBV25-1 | . | TGTGCCAGCACCATATTTTCGGACCAAGAGACCCAGTACTTC | CASTIFSDQETQYF
. | TRBJ2-1 | TRBV11-1 | . | TGTGCCAGCAGCTCAAACGACAGGAGCTCCTACAATGAGCAGTTCTTC | CASSSNDRSSYNEQFF
. | TRBJ1-5 | TRBV9 | . | TGTGCCAGCAGCGCGGGGGACCCCCCGCTACTCAATCAGCCCCAGCATTTT | CASSAGDPPLLNQPQHF
. | TRBJ2-2 | TRBV7-2 | . | TGTGCCAGCAGATGGCGGGACGGCACCGGGGAGCTGTTTTTT | CASRWRDGTGELFF
. | TRBJ1-5 | TRBV6-1 | TRBD1 | TGTGCCAGCAGTGGCTGGGGACAGGGTTTTAGCAATCAGCCCCAGCATTTT | CASSGWGQGFSNQPQHF
many | TRBJ2-7 | TRBV30 | . | TGTGCCGTCAGAAGCGCCTACGAGCAGTACTTC | CAVRSAYEQYF
. | TRBJ1-2 | TRBV7-8 | TRBD1 | TGTGCCAGCAGCTCACAGGGGAGTGGCTACACCTTC | CASSSQGSGYTF
. | TRBJ2-3 | TRBV7-2 | . | TGTGCCAGCAGCTTAGGGAAGCACCCGAGCACAGATACGCAGTATTTT | CASSLGKHPSTDTQYF
once | TRBJ1-1 | TRBV28 | . | TGTGCCAGCACCGTTAACACTGAAGCTTTCTTT | CASTVNTEAFF
few | TRBJ1-1 | TRBV7-2 | . | TGTGCCAGCAGCTTAACGGCGTTTTCCTTT | CASSLTAFSF
. | TRBJ2-7 | TRBV5-6 | . | TGTGCCAGCAGCTTGCTATCGACCTACGAGCAGTACTTC | CASSLLSTYEQYF
. | TRBJ1-1 | TRBV7-9 | . | TGTGCCAGCATCACCACAGGGAGAAACACTGAAGCTTTCTTT | CASITTGRNTEAFF
. | TRBJ2-2 | TRBV7-8 | . | TGTGCCAGCAGCTTAAAGAACACCGGGGAGCTGTTTTTT | CASSLKNTGELFF
. | TRBJ2-1 | TRBV21-1 | . | TGTGCCAGCAGCAAATCCCCAACGGGGGTTACCTACAATGAGCAGTTCTTC | CASSKSPTGVTYNEQFF
few | TRBJ2-7 | TRBV5-1 | TRBD1 | TGCGCCAGCAGCTTGGATGGTTGGACAGGAGCCTACGAGCAGTACTTC | CASSLDGWTGAYEQYF
. | TRBJ2-5 | TRBV10-3 | TRBD2 | TGTGCCATCAGTGACGGGACTAGCAGGATCCAAGAGACCCAGTACTTC | CAISDGTSRIQETQYF
. | TRBJ2-3 | TRBV7-3 | . | TGTGCCAGCAGCTTGCGCCCAGGCAGTACGCAGTATTTT | CASSLRPGSTQYF
. | TRBJ2-2 | TRBV30 | . | TGTGCCTGGGCCGGGACCTTCTTGCGCACCGGGGAGCTGTTTTTT | CAWAGTFLRTGELFF